Here is one T cell receptor (beta chain) with its context. Its antigen is unknown. Per-base qualities were not stored, and no clone one base away is much larger. The trial excluded patients who had a history of autoimmune disease or were on systemic immunosuppression. In every dose cohort, peripheral blood was drawn for TCR sequencing at baseline, cycle 4 day 1, and cycle 7 day 1. The samples were taken from a phase I, first-in-human, multicenter, open-label dose-escalation trial of ivuxolimab. Adults with locally advanced or metastatic melanoma, renal cell, hepatocellular, or head and neck squamous cell carcinoma were enrolled in the trial. CD4+ and CD8+ T cells were sorted separately from peripheral blood before TCR sequencing. The germline ends are 14 bases apart after V is trimmed by 2 bases and J by 7 bases. The CDR3 numbers 14 residues from cysteine through phenylalanine. Only the CDR3 DNA stays, 42 bases, in frame from base 1. Sequences MNHEY (CDR1) and SMNVEV (CDR2) are obtained from the germline V gene (reference sequence).

For sequencing of the TCRbeta CDR3 region, genomic DNA was extracted from the sorted cells. The immunoSEQ Assay was used to sequence the TCRbeta CDR3 regions. Entries here come from immuneACCESS through TCRdb and include only in-frame sequences with V and J called. Some clones fail to appear in such tables; in the studies checked, an unresolved V gene covers under half of the shortfall, and the cause of the remainder is unknown. Recorded for this sample are 65,000 to 80,000 clones; approximately 89% of them occurred a single time. The leading ten clones occupy around 0.4% of the sample. The entry originates in a study of OX40 agonist ivuxolimab in advanced cancers. Background on the whole study: Ivuxolimab was an agonistic, fully human IgG2 monoclonal antibody directed against OX40 (CD134), a costimulatory receptor. Intravenous ivuxolimab was administered to patients every 2 weeks at six dose levels: 0.01, 0.1, 0.3, 1.5, 3 and 10 mg/kg. Of the approximately 50 patients in dose escalation, 19 had hepatocellular carcinoma, some 15 had melanoma, 9 had renal cell carcinoma and 9 had head and neck cancer. In the dose-escalation cohort, more than 75% of patients were male, and the mean age was around 60 years, with a range of about 20 to 90. Patients were allowed to have had prior anti-PD-1, anti-PD-L1 or anti-CTLA-4 therapy, and around 43% of the dose-escalation patients had been treated with checkpoint inhibitors. Partial responses were achieved by three dose-escalation patients, of whom one had hepatocellular carcinoma and two had cutaneous melanoma. The point of sequencing TCRbeta in the periphery was to test whether ivuxolimab changed TCR sequence diversity and drove clonal T-cell expansion. The monotherapy dose-escalation portion (N ≈ 50 patients) of the phase I ivuxolimab trial is reported in the paper. Findings and caveats that apply to the study as a whole: Antigen specificity was not determined for the clonally expanded peripheral T cells. After ivuxolimab, CD8+ T cells had more expanded clones than CD4+ T cells on average. In the 0.1-3.0 mg/kg groups, partial responders had among the lowest normalized peripheral clonal expansion, particularly in CD8+ T cells. At doses of 0.1 to 3.0 mg/kg, clonal expansion of both CD4+ and CD8+ T cells in blood was seen between baseline and week 6. Low levels of normalized T-cell clonal expansion were also seen in some patients who did not respond.

The rearranged segments are TRBV27 and TRBJ1-2, with a weak D call of TRBD1 (6 bases match). Material: CD4+ or CD8+ T cells sorted from blood, obtained in a trial of the OX40 agonist ivuxolimab. The TCR originated in an adult with an advanced solid tumor such as melanoma, head and neck, liver or kidney cancer. The DNA is TGTGCCAGCAGTTTAGACAACAGGGAGGGTGGCTACACCTTC. This encodes CASSLDNREGGYTF.